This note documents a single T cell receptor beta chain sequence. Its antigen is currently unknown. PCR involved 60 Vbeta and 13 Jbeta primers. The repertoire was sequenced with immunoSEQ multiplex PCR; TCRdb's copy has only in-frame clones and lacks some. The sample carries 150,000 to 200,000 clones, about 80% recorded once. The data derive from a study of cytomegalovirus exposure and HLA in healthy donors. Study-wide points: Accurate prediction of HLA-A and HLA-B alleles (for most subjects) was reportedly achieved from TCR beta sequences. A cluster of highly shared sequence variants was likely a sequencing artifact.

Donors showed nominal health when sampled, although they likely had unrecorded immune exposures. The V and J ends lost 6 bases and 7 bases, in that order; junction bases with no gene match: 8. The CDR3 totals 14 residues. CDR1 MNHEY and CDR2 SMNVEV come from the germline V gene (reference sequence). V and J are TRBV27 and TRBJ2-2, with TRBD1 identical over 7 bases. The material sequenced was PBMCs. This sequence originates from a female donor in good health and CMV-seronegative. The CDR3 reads CASSTLGGSGELFF. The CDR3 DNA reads TGTGCCAGCAGCACCCTAGGGGGCAGCGGGGAGCTGTTTTTT.